This T cell receptor beta chain was documented in a study of cytomegalovirus exposure and HLA in healthy donors. Study results and limitations: Sequencing depth roughly uniform across donors was assumed in presence/absence analyses.

60 Vbeta and 13 Jbeta primers were used in PCR. The data were produced by immunoSEQ multiplex PCR, yet TCRdb's version contains in-frame clones alone and is incomplete. Recorded for this sample: 100,000 to 150,000 clones. This CDR3 comprises 15 residues. Germline-derived CDR1 and CDR2 are SGHRS and YFSETQ. V shed 0 bases, J shed 11 bases, and the junction held 7 bases outside the gene matches. As regards this clone: The antigen remains unidentified.

This chain connects TRBV5-1 to TRBJ1-6; 8 positions match TRBD1. Sequencing used PBMCs. This clonotype was obtained from a woman between 40 and 50 years old in good health and CMV-seropositive. In DNA, the CDR3 is TGCGCCAGCAGCTTGGAGGACAGGGCCAGGACACCCCTCCACTTT. Protein sequence: CASSLEDRARTPLHF.